The present TCR beta chain was sequenced within a study of shared clonotypes between healthy human individuals (dated by TCRdb to 2020 to 2021). Regarding the study in general: The cohort included a few men and a couple of women between 18 and 49 years of age. Per donor, three plates each were used for CD4 naive and CD4 memory, two for CD8 naive, and one for CD8 memory. The study deeply sequenced blood TCR repertoires of about five healthy adults to estimate repertoire size and the extent of clonotype sharing between individuals. To increase sequencing depth and limit assay-specific biases, different laboratories used diverse techniques to prepare libraries and sequence TCR repertoires. Between about 0.85 and 9.5 billion PBMCs per donor were obtained by leukapheresis. On the study overall, not on this receptor specifically: Pairwise subsampling indicated that sequencing depth was expected to affect the degree of clonotype sharing among donors. Rarefaction of sorted-subset datasets indicated incomplete sequencing despite the large sequencing depth. Because the study included a small number of donors, the genetic and exposure-history diversity represented was limited. When four donors were compared, the shared fraction of clonotypes was around 5% for naive CD4, roughly 3.3% for naive CD8, 2.3% for memory CD4, and roughly 0.43% for memory CD8. Only blood was sampled, and tissue TCR repertoires likely differ from those in blood. Higher generation probabilities were observed for clonotypes shared by all four sorted-subset donors than for non-shared clonotypes. Estimated clonotype richness was generally larger for naive than for memory subsets.

The donors were healthy, HIV-negative adults who had no recently reported acute infections or vaccinations. Every donor was a Caucasian adult living in Nashville, Tennessee, USA. Magnetic negative selection was used to enrich CD4+ T cells, after which naive cells were positively selected on CD45RA and the negative fraction became the memory subset. After blood collection by leukapheresis, PBMCs were isolated using Ficoll-Histopaque density gradient centrifugation and then cryopreserved in the vapor phase of liquid nitrogen. Analytical flow cytometry was used to check the purity and quantity of each magnetically sorted T cell population. Genomic DNA was isolated from every sorted fraction and measured by UV absorbance on a Nanodrop 2000c. As regards this clone: Which antigen it targets is not known. Base qualities are not provided; no much larger clone lies one nucleotide away.

Using the deep immunoSEQ assay, multiplex PCR amplified TCR CDR3 regions from genomic DNA. For each cell subset, the extracted genomic DNA was distributed evenly across all wells of several immunoSEQ 96-well plates, and each plate served as one replicate. For sorted subsets, around 200 ng genomic DNA, equal to tens of thousands of T cell genomes, was loaded into each replicate PCR. Purified libraries were quantified with a Qubit 3.0 fluorometer, sized on a Bioanalyzer 2100, and re-quantified with the KAPA Library Quantification kit. Every immunoSEQ 96-well plate was sequenced on a dedicated single-read 150-cycle Illumina NextSeq 550 flow cell. The study's own analysis went as follows. Because the immunoSEQ output held only junctional sequences and lacked quality scores, the filtering could not match the filtering applied to full-length reads. Sequences were annotated with PyIR, a Python wrapper for IgBLAST v1.9, using IMGT germline references to assign V/J genes and CDR3. Reads were removed for weak V/J assignments (E-value above 1e-6), missing CDR3, stop codons, out-of-frame junctions, or ambiguous translated residues. V3J clonotypes were defined as sequences sharing the same inferred V gene, J gene, and CDR3 amino acid sequence. Percentage overlap between repertoires was calculated by dividing the number of shared unique clonotypes by the size of the smaller repertoire. Three approaches were used to assess repertoire richness: RTK rarefaction, the Chao1 estimator, and Recon v2.1 estimates of unobserved clonotypes. Generation probabilities were computed with OLGA for all TCRbeta clonotypes obtained by the gDNA method from several donors. Imported from immuneACCESS, the table was reduced by TCRdb to in-frame sequences with V and J called. These copies leave out some clones; in studies compared against another copy, an unresolved V gene accounts for under half, and the cause of the remainder is not known. Clonal size and the V and J genes are those of that table, whereas D and trimming came from the DNA. The sample profile shows around 510,000 clones; 95% to 97% of them were found once. Clones ranked in the top ten supply around 0.067% of the sample.

The sample taken for sequencing was naive CD4+ T cells sorted from blood. Explained via the paper, the cell subset or site label denotes: CD45RA+ positively selected. The TCR comes from a woman in her 30s in good health.

The DNA sequence is TGCAGCGCCTGGCGGGTCGAAGGGACCCAGTACTTC. This codes for CSAWRVEGTQYF. The sequence is built from TRBV29-1 and TRBJ2-5; a tentative D match to TRBD2 spans 5 bases. CDR1 and CDR2 were assigned from the germline V gene as SQVTM and ANQGSEA. V sheds 7 bases and J sheds 7 bases, leaving 16 bases between their ends. Measured from the cysteine to the phenylalanine, the CDR3 is 12 residues long. The retained sequence is limited to the CDR3, 36 bases, with the frame set at the first base.